The table lists the clone carrying this T cell receptor beta chain with many counts. Amplification yielded TCR beta CDR3 regions, with RNA transcripts as the source. The HTBI primer set was used in a first-round RT-PCR of the TCR CDR3. TCRdb recomputed calls from the multiplex PCR reads with MiXCR, one row per CDR3 protein. Altogether 340,000 or so distinct CDR3 sequences are present, around 20% being singletons, with the ten largest covering about 50%. Exclusion criteria comprised uncontrolled infection, other autoimmune disease, pregnancy or lactation. The data were obtained in a study of T cells in Graves' hyperthyroidism and ophthalmopathy. Material: blood. The sequence derives from a woman between 45 and 65 years old with Graves' hyperthyroidism.

The DNA for the CDR3 is TGTGCCAGCATGTCGGGCGGGAGAATAGGGAATGAGCAGTTCTTC. Residues: CASMSGGRIGNEQFF. The chain uses TRBV28 and TRBJ2-1; 7 nucleotides line up with TRBD2. V lost 7 bases and J lost 7; bases outside the gene matches: 13. The CDR3 runs to 15 residues. Germline values: CDR1 MDHEN, CDR2 SYDVKM.